The T cell receptor beta chain under discussion was sequenced for a study of vaccination effects on CD4 cells after COVID-19. Overall study context: It was a median of 72 days after the second dose that post-vaccine samples were obtained. Study conclusions and caveats: Among infection- and vaccine-induced clones, marked clonal contraction occurred late after vaccination.

With regard to this clone: The antigen is not known.

Germline CDR1 is LGHDT and CDR2 is YNNKEL (reference sequence). Trimming at V came to 4 bases and at J to 4 bases, leaving 4 bases not matched to a gene. The CDR3 is 14 residues long. Only in-frame clones appear in the TCRdb table, and some are missing; sequencing was by immunoSEQ multiplex PCR. The sample holds 20,000 to 25,000 clones; about 70% are singletons and the top ten take about 8%. Antigen-specific CD4+ T cells were first expanded with viral peptide pools by the ViraFEST assay and only then sequenced. Isolation of CD4+ T cells took place after about 10 days of culture. Each participant was given two doses of one vaccine (BNT162b2 or mRNA-1273). Cultures used roughly 2.2 million PBMC per well, 9 to 10 IU/ml IL-2 and around 9.7 ug/ml peptides. Half the medium was replaced with IL-2 medium on days 3 and 7.

The sample in question was CD4+ T cells from PBMCs cultured with SARS-CoV-2 spike peptides, obtained after COVID-19 vaccination. This TCR derives from a human donor who received a COVID-19 vaccine. This rearrangement joins TRBV3-1 (or the pseudogene TRBV3-2) to TRBJ2-3; 8 nucleotides match TRBD2. CDR3 residues: CASSPGTRSDTQYF. For the CDR3, the DNA is TGTGCCAGCAGCCCCGGGACTAGATCAGATACGCAGTATTTT.